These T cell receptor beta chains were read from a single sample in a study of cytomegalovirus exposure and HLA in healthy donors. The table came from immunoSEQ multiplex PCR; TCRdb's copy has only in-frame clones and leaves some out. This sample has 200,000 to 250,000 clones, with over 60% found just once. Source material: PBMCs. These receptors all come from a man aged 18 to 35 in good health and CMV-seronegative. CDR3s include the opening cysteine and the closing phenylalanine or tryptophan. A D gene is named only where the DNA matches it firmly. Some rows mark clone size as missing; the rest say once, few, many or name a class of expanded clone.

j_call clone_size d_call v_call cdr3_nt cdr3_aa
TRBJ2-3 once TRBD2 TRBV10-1 TGCGCCAGCAGTGAGTCGAGGGGGCGGGAGGGCCCCTATCCGCCGAATACGCAGTATTTT CASSESRGREGPYPPNTQYF
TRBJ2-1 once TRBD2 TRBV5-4 TGTGCCAGCAGCCCCAGACTAGCGGGAGACCATGAGCAGTTCTTC CASSPRLAGDHEQFF
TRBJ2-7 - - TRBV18 TGTGCCAGCTCACGGGACTTCGAGCAGTACTTC CASSRDFEQYF
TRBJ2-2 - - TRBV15 TGTGCCACCAGCAGAGATCAGGTGATAGCGGATGGACCGAACACCGGGGAGCTGTTTTTT CATSRDQVIADGPNTGELFF
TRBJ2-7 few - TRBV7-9 TGTGCCAGCAGCTTAGATCCAGGGGGGAACGAGCAGTACTTC CASSLDPGGNEQYF
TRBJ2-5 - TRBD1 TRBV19 TGTGCCACCACAAGGACAGGGACGTTTTCAGAGACCCAGTACTTC CATTRTGTFSETQYF
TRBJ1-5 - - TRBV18 TGTGCCAGCTCTTCCGGGAGTGTTAATCAGCCCCAGCATTTT CASSSGSVNQPQHF
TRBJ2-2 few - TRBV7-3 TGTGCCAGCAGCATCCGGGCGGGGCCGAACACCGGGGAGCTGTTTTTT CASSIRAGPNTGELFF
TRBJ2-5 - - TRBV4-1 TGCGCCAGCCAACAAGTAGGACTGATGGAGCAGTACTTC CASQQVGLMEQYF
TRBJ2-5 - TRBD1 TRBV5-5 TGTGCCAGCAGCCCGGGACAGCAAGAGACCCAGTACTTC CASSPGQQETQYF
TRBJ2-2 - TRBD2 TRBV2 TGTGCCAGCAGTTTCCGGCCCAGCGGGAGTGGCGGGGAGCTGTTTTTT CASSFRPSGSGGELFF
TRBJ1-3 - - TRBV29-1 TGCAGCGTTGAAACAGCCTTCTCTGGAAACACCATATATTTT CSVETAFSGNTIYF
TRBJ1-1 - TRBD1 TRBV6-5 TGTGCCAGCAGTTATCGTGGCAGGGGGTTCACTGAAGCTTTCTTT CASSYRGRGFTEAFF
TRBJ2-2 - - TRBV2 TGTGCCAGCCAGGGCGTGGTAGACACCGGGGAGCTGTTTTTT CASQGVVDTGELFF
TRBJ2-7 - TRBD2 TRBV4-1 TGCGCCAGCAGCCAAGGGAGACTAGCGGGATCAGTGTACGAGCAGTACTTC CASSQGRLAGSVYEQYF
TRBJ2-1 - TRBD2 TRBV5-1 TGCGCCAGCAGCTTGGGAGCGGGAGTGTTGGATGAGCAGTTCTTC CASSLGAGVLDEQFF
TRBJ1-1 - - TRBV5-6 TGTGCCAGCAGCTCCCTCACTTTTCTCACGTCCGCTTTCTTT CASSSLTFLTSAFF
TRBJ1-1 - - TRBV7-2 TGTGCCAGCAGCTCCCTAGCCTCAAAATGGGCTTTCTTT CASSSLASKWAFF
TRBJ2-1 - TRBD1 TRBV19 TGTGCCAGTAGTATAATCGGGACAGGGCCCTACAATGAGCAGTTCTTC CASSIIGTGPYNEQFF
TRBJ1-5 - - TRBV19 TGTGCCAGTAGTAGTCCGAGGAATCAGCCCCAGCATTTT CASSSPRNQPQHF
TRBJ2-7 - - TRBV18 TGTGCCACCGCCCTCCAGGGGCACGAGCAGTACTTC CATALQGHEQYF
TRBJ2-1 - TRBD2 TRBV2 TGTGCCACCAAAGCGGGAGGGCCTGGAGATGAGCAGTTCTTC CATKAGGPGDEQFF
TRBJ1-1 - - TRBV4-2 TGTGCCAGCAGCCCCCCCGAAACGGACACTGAAGCTTTCTTT CASSPPETDTEAFF
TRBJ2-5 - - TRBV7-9 TGTGCCAGCAGCCCCGGGGTAGAAGAGACCCAGTACTTC CASSPGVEETQYF
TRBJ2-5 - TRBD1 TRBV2 TGTGCCAGCATGAGGGGGCTACAAGAGACCCAGTACTTC CASMRGLQETQYF
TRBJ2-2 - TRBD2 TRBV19 TGTGCCAGTAGTTTTACTAGCGGAAGCTACACCGGGGAGCTGTTTTTT CASSFTSGSYTGELFF
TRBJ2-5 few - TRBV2 TGTGCCAGCAGTGATGGCAGGGGCCCATGGGCCCAGTACTTC CASSDGRGPWAQYF
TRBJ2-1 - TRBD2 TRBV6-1 TGTGCCAGCAGTGAAGGGTGGACTAGCGGGTTGCTAATGAAGCAGTTCTTC CASSEGWTSGLLMKQFF
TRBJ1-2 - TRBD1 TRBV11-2 TGTGCCAGCAGCTTGGGACAGAACTATGGCTACACCTTC CASSLGQNYGYTF
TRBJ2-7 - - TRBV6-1 TGTGCCAGCAGGGCCGACAGGATGGTCTCCTACGAGCAGTACTTC CASRADRMVSYEQYF
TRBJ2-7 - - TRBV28 TGTGCCAGCAGTTTTTCATTGGGAGGGGGTGGGAACGAGCAGTACTTC CASSFSLGGGGNEQYF
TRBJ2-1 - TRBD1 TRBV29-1 TGCAGCGTTTCGGGACAGGGTTGGCAGTTCTTC CSVSGQGWQFF
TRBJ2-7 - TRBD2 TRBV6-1 TGTGCCAGCAGTCATAACGGGAGGGCCTTCGAGCAGTACTTC CASSHNGRAFEQYF
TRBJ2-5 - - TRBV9 TGTGCCAGCAGCGATGGGAGGATGGTCCAAGAGACCCAGTACTTC CASSDGRMVQETQYF
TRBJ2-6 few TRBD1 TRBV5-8 TGTGCCAGCAGCGGGAGACAGGGGGCTGGGGCCAACGTCCTGACTTTC CASSGRQGAGANVLTF
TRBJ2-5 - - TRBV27 TGTGCCAGCAGCCTCCAGGGTCTTCGGCTAGAGACCCAGTACTTC CASSLQGLRLETQYF
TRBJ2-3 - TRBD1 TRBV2 TGTGCCAGCAGCCGAAGGACAGGGGATGGCACAGATACGCAGTATTTT CASSRRTGDGTDTQYF
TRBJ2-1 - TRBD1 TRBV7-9 TGTGCCAGCAGCTTTTGGGACAGGGGGCAGTGGGAGCAGTTCTTC CASSFWDRGQWEQFF
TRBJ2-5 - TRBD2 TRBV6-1 TGTGCCAGCAGTGAATCGCCCGGACTAGCGGGAGTGACCCAGTACTTC CASSESPGLAGVTQYF
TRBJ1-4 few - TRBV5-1 TGCGCCAGCAGCCGGGAGGGGGTGTATAATGAAAAACTGTTTTTT CASSREGVYNEKLFF
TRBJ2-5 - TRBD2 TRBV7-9 TGTGCCAGCAGCTTAGGCGGAGCGGGGCAAGAGACCCAGTACTTC CASSLGGAGQETQYF
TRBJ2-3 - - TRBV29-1 TGCAGCGTTGCCGAATTCGGGACAGATACGCAGTATTTT CSVAEFGTDTQYF
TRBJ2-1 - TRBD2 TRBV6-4 TGTGCCAGCAGTGACTCGCCACTAGCGGCCATCAATGAGCAGTTCTTC CASSDSPLAAINEQFF
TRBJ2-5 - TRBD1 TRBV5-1 TGCGCCAGCAGCTTTCGACCAGGGGGCCCTTTGGAGACCCAGTACTTC CASSFRPGGPLETQYF
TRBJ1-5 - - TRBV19 TGTGCCAGTGAGGGAGGGCAGACAAATCAGCCCCAGCATTTT CASEGGQTNQPQHF
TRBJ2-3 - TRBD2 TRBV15 TGTGCCACCAGCAGAGGCTCTAGCGGAACCACAGATACGCAGTATTTT CATSRGSSGTTDTQYF
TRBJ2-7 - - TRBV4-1 TGCGCCAGCAGCCAAGTGGCTGGAGCGGGCGGCTCCTACGAGCAGTACTTC CASSQVAGAGGSYEQYF
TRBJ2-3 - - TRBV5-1 TGCGCCACCAGGGCGGCGGAGGGAACAGATACGCAGTATTTT CATRAAEGTDTQYF
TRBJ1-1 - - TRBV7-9 TGTGCCAGCACCACGGGGGGCTCAGGTGAAGCTTTCTTT CASTTGGSGEAFF
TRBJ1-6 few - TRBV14 TGTGCCAGCAGCCAGACAGCAAATTCACCCCTCCACTTT CASSQTANSPLHF